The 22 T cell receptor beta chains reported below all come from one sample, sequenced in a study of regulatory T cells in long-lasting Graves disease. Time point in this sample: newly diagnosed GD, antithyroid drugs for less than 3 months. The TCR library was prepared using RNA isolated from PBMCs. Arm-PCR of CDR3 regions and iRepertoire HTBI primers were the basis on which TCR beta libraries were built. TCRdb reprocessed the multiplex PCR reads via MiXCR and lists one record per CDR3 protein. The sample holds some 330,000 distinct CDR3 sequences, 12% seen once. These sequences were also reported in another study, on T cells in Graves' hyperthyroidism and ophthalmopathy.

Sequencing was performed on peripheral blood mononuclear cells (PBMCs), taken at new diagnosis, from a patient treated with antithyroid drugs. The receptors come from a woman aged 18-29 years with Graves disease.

The CDR3 loop reads CASSLRGAFQETQYF. The CDR3 DNA follows: TGCGCCAGCAGCTTGAGAGGGGCGTTCCAAGAGACCCAGTACTTC. The rearrangement uses TRBV5-1 and TRBJ2-5; D is possibly TRBD1 or TRBD2 (5 bases each). V lost 1 base to trimming and J lost 1 base, with 11 bases between them. Per the germline V gene, CDR1 is SGHRS and CDR2 is YFSETQ. CDR3 size: 15 residues.

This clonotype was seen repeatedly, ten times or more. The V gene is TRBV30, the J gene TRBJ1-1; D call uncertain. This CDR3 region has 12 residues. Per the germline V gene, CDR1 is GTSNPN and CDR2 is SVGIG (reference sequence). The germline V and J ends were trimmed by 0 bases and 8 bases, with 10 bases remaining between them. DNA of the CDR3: TGTGCCTGGAGTGTACAGACTACCGAAGCTTTCTTT. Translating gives CAWSVQTTEAFF.

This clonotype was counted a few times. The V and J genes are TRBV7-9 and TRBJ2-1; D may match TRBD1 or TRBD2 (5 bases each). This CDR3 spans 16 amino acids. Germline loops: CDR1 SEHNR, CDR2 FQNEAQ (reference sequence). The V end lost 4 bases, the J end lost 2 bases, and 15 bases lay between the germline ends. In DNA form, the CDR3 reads TGTGCCAGCAGCTATAGTGTCCCGGGGCCCTACAATGAGCAGTTCTTC. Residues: CASSYSVPGPYNEQFF.

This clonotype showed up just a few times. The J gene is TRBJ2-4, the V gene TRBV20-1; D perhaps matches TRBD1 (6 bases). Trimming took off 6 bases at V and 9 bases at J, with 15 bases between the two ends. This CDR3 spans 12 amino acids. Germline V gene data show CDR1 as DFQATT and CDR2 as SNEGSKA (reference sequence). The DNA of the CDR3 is TGCAGTGCCGATTACGACAGGAGCATTCAGTACTTC. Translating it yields CSADYDRSIQYF.

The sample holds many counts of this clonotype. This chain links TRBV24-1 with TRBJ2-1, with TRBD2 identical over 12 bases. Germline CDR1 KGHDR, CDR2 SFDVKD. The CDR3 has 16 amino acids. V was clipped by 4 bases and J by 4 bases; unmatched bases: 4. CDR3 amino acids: CATSETGLAGYNEQFF. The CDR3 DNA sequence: TGTGCCACCAGTGAAACGGGACTAGCGGGTTACAATGAGCAGTTCTTC.

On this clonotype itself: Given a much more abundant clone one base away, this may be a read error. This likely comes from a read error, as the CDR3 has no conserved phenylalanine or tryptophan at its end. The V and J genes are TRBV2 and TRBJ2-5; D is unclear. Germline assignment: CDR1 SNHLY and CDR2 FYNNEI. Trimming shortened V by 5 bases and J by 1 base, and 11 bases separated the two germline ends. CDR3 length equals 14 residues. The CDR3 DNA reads TGTGCCAGCAGTTACGGAGACATCCAAGAGACCCAGTACCTC. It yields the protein CASSYGDIQETQYL.

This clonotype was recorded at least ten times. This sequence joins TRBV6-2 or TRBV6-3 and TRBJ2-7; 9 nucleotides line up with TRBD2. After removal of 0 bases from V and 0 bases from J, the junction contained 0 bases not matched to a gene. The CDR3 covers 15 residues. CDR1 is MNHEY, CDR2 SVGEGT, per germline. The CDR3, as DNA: TGTGCCAGCAGTTACTCTAGCGGGAGCTCCTACGAGCAGTACTTC. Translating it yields CASSYSSGSSYEQYF.

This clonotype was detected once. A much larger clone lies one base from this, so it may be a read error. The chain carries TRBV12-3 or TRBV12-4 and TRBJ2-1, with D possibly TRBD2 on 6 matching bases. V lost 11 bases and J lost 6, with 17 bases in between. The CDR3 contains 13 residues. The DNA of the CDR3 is TGTGCCCGCGCTGGGAGGACCAGCAATGAGCAGTTCTTC. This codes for CARAGRTSNEQFF.

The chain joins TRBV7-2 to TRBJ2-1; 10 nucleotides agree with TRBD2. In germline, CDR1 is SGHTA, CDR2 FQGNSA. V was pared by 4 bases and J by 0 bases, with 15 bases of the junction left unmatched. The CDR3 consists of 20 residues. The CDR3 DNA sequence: TGTGCCAGCAGCTGGAGGGGTAGCGGGGGGTCACGCAGCTCCTACAATGAGCAGTTCTTC. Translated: CASSWRGSGGSRSSYNEQFF.

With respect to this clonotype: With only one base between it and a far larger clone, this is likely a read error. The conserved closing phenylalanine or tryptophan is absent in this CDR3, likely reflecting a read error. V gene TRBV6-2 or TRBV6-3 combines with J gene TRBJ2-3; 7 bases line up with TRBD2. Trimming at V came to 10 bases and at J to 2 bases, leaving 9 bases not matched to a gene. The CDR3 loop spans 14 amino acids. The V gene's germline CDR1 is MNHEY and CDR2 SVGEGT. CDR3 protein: CATKRGEYTDTQYL. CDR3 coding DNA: TGTGCCACCAAGCGGGGTGAATACACAGATACGCAGTATCTT.

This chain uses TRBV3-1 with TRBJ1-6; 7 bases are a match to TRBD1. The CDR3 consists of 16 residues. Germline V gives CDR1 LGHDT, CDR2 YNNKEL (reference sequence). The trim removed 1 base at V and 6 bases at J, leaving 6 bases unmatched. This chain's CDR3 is CASSQGWQGVNSPLHF. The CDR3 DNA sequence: TGTGCCAGCAGCCAAGGGTGGCAGGGGGTTAATTCACCCCTCCACTTT. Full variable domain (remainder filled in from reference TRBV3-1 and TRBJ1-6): DTAVSQTPKYLVTQMGNDKSIKCEQNLGHDTMYWYKQDSKKFLKIMFSYNNKELIINETVPNRFSPKSPDKAHLNLHINSLELGDSAVYFCASSQGWQGVNSPLHFGNGTRLTVT.

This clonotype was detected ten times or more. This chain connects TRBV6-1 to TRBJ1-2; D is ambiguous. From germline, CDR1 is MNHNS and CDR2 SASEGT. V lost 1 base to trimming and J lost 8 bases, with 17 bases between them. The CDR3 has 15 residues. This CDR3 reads CASSEVETSMRGYTF. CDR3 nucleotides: TGTGCCAGCAGTGAAGTTGAGACCTCGATGAGAGGCTACACCTTC.

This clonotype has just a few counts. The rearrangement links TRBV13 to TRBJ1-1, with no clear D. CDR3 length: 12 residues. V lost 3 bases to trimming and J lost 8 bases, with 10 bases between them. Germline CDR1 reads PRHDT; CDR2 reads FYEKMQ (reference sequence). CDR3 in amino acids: CASSFYSGEAFF. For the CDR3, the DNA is TGTGCCAGCAGCTTCTATTCGGGGGAAGCTTTCTTT.

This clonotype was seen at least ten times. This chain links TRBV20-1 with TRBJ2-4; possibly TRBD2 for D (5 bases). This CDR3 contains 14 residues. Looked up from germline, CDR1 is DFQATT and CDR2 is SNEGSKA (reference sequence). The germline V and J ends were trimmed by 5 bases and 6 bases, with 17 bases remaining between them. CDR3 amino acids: CSAPSSEWRNIQYF. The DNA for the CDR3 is TGCAGTGCTCCCAGTAGCGAGTGGAGAAACATTCAGTACTTC.

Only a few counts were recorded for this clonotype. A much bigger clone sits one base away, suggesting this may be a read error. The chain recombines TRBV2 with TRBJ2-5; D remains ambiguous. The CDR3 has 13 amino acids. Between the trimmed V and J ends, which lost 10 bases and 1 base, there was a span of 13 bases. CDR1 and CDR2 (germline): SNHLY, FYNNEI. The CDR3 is CANNSGAQETQYF. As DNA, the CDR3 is TGTGCCAACAACTCCGGTGCCCAAGAGACCCAGTACTTC.

Here the CDR3 reads CASRNGAIADTQYF. CDR3 bases: TGTGCCAGCAGGAACGGGGCCATCGCGGATACGCAGTATTTT. The J gene is TRBJ2-3, the V gene TRBV6-1, with D possibly called TRBD1 or TRBD2 (5 bases each). Trimming took off 6 bases at V and 6 bases at J, with 16 bases between the two ends. Germline loops: CDR1 MNHNS, CDR2 SASEGT. The CDR3 contains 14 residues.

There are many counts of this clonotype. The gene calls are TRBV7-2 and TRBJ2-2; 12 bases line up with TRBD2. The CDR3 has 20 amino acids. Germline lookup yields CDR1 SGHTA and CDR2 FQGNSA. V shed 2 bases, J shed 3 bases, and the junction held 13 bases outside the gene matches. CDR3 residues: CASSLPSYWTSGADTGELFF. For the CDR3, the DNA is TGTGCCAGCAGCTTACCGTCCTATTGGACTAGCGGGGCAGACACCGGGGAGCTGTTTTTT.

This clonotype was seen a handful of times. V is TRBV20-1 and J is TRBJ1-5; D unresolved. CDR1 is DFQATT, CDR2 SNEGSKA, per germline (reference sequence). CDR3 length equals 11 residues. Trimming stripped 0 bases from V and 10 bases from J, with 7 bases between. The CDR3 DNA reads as TGCAGTGCTAGAGATCCGCCCCCCCAGCATTTT. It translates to CSARDPPPQHF.

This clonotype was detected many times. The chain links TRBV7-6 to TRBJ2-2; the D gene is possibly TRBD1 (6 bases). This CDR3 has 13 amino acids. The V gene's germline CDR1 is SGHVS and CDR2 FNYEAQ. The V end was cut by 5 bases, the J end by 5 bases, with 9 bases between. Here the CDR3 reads CASSHGQTGELFF. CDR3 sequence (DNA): TGTGCCAGCAGCCACGGACAGACCGGGGAGCTGTTTTTT.

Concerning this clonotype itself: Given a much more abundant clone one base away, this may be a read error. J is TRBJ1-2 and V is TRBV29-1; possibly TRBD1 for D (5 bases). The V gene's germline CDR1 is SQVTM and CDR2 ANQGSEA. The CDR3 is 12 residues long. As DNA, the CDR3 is TGCAGCGTTGGATGGGGCTACTATGGCTGCACCTTC. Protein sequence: CSVGWGYYGCTF.

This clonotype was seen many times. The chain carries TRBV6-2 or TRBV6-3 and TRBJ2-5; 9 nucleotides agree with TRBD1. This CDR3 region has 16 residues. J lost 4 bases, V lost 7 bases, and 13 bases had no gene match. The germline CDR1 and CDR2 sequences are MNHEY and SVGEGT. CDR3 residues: CASTFNPGQGGETQYF. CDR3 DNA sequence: TGTGCCAGCACCTTCAACCCGGGACAGGGTGGAGAGACCCAGTACTTC.

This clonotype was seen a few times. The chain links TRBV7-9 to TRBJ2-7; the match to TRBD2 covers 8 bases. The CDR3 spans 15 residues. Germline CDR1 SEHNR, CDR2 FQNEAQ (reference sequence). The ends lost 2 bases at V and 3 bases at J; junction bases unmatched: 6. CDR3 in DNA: TGTGCCAGCAGCTTATCGGGACTAGTAAGCTACGAGCAGTACTTC. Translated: CASSLSGLVSYEQYF. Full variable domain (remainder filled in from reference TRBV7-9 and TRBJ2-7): DTGVSQNPRHKITKRGQNVTFRCDPISEHNRLYWYRQTLGQGPEFLTYFQNEAQLEKSRLLSDRFSAERPKGSFSTLEIQRTEQGDSAMYLCASSLSGLVSYEQYFGPGTRLTVT.